This T cell receptor (beta chain) emerged from a study of OX40 agonist ivuxolimab in advanced cancers. About the study: The patients received agonistic anti-OX40 (CD134) antibody ivuxolimab. At doses from 0.01 to 10 mg/kg, patients were given intravenous ivuxolimab every 2 weeks. Broader study findings: The study found among the lowest clonal expansion in partial responders at 0.1-3.0 mg/kg. Expanded peripheral T cell antigen specificity was not determined.

Method: immunoSEQ multiplex PCR; TCRdb's copy keeps in-frame clones and lacks some. This sample has 82,000 or so clones, with 85% to 90% found just once. As regards this clone: Its antigen is unknown.

The CDR3 is 15 amino acids. Trimming took 0 bases from V and 5 from J, leaving 14 bases between them. CDR1 is SGDLS and CDR2 is YYNGEE in the germline V gene. The material sequenced was CD4+ or CD8+ T cells sorted from blood, taken in a trial of the OX40 agonist ivuxolimab. The receptor's source is an adult with an advanced solid tumor such as melanoma, head and neck, liver or kidney cancer. The chain is built from TRBV9 and TRBJ1-1; the D gene is possibly TRBD1 (5 bases). The CDR3 protein is CASSVATGGRTEAFF. CDR3 in DNA: TGTGCCAGCAGCGTAGCTACAGGAGGCAGAACTGAAGCTTTCTTT.